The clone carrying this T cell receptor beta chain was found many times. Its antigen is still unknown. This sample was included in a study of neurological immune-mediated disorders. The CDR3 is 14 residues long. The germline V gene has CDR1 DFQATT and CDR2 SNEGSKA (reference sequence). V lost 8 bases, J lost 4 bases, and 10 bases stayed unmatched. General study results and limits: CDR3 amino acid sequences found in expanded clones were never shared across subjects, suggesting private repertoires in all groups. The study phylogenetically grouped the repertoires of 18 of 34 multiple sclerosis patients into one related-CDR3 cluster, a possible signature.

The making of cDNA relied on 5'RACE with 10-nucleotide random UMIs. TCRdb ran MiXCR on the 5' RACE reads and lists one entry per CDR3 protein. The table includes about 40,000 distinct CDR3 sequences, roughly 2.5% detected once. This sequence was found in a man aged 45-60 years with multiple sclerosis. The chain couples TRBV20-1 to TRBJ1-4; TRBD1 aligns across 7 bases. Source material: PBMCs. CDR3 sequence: CSSTGMNVNEKLFF. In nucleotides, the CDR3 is TGCAGTTCGACAGGGATGAACGTTAATGAAAAACTGTTTTTT.